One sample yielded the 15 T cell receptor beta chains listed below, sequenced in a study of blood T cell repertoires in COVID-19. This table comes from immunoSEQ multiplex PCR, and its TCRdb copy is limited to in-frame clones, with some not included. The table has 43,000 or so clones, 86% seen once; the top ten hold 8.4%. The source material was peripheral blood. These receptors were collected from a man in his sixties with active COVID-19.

Here the CDR3 DNA reads TGTGCCAGCAGTTTATCCCCGGGCAGGGGGGAGACCCAGTACTTC. This translates into CASSLSPGRGETQYF. The chain is built from TRBV27 and TRBJ2-5; 7 bases agree with TRBD1. The germline gives CDR1 MNHEY, CDR2 SMNVEV (reference sequence). Trimming took 0 bases from V and 5 from J; bases not matched to a gene: 6. The CDR3 length is 15 residues.

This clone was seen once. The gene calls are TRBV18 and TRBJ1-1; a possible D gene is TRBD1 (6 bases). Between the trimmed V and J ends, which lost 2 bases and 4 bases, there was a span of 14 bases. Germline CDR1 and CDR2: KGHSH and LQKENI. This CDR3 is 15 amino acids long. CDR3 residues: CASSPGQIGITEAFF. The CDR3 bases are TGTGCCAGCTCACCAGGACAGATCGGTATCACTGAAGCTTTCTTT.

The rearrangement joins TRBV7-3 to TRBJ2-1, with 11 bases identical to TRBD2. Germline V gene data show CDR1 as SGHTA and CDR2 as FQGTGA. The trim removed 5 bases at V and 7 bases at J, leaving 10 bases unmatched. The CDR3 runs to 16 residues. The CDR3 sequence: CASSPQTSGNGNEQFF. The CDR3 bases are TGTGCCAGCAGCCCCCAGACTAGCGGGAATGGTAATGAGCAGTTCTTC.

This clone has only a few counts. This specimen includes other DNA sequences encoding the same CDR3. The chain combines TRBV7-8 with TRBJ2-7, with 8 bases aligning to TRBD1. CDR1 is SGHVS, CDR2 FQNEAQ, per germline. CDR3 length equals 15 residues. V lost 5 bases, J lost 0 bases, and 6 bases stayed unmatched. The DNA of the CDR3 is TGTGCCAGCAGCCCGTACAGGGGGAGCTCCTACGAGCAGTACTTC. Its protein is CASSPYRGSSYEQYF.

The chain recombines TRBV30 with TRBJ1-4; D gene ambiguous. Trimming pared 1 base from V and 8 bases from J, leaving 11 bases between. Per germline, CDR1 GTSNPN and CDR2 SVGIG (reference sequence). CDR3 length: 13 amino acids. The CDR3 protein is CAWSDPGGEKLFF. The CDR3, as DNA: TGTGCCTGGAGTGACCCGGGTGGGGAAAAACTGTTTTTT.

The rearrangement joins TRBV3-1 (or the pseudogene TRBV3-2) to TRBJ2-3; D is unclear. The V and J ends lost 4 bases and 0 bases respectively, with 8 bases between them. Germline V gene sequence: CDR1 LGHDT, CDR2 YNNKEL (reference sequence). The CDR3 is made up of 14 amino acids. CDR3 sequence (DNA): TGTGCCAGCAGCCCGTTTCTTAGCACAGATACGCAGTATTTT. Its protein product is CASSPFLSTDTQYF.

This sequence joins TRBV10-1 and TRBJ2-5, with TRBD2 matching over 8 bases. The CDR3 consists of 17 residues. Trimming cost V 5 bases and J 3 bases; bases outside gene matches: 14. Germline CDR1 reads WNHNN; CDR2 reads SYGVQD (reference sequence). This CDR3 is CASSPGGAGVMEETQYF. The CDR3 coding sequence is TGCGCCAGCAGTCCGGGGGGAGCGGGAGTAATGGAAGAGACCCAGTACTTC.

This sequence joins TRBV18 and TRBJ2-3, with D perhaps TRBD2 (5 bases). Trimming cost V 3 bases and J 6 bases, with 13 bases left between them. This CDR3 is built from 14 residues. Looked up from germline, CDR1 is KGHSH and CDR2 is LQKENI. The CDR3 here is CASSPDSFFDTQYF. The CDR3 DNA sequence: TGTGCCAGCTCACCGGACTCCTTTTTTGATACGCAGTATTTT.

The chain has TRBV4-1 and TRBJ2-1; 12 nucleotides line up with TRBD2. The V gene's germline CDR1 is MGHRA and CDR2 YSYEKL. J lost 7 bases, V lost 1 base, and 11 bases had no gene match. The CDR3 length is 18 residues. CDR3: CASSQGSLAGGPGNEQFF. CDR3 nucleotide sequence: TGCGCCAGCAGCCAAGGTAGTCTAGCGGGAGGGCCAGGGAATGAGCAGTTCTTC.

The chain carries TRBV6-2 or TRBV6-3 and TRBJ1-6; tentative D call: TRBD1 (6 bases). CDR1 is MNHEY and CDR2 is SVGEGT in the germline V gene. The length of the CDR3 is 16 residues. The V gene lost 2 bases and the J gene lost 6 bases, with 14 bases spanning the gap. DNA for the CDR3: TGTGCCAGCAGTTACATGGGGGACACGCGTAATTCACCCCTCCACTTT. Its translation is CASSYMGDTRNSPLHF.

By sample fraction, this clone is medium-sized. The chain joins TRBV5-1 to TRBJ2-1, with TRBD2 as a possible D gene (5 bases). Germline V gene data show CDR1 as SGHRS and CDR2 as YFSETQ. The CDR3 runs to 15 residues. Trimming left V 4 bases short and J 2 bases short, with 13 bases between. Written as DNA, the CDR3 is TGCGCCAGCAGCCTTGTAGAGGGAGCCTACAATGAGCAGTTCTTC. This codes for CASSLVEGAYNEQFF.

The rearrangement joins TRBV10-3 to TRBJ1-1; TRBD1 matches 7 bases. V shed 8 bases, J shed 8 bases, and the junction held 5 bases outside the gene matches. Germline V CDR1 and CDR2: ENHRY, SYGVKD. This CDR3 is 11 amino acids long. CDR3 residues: CAIAGTAEAFF. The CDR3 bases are TGTGCCATCGCCGGGACAGCGGAAGCTTTCTTT.

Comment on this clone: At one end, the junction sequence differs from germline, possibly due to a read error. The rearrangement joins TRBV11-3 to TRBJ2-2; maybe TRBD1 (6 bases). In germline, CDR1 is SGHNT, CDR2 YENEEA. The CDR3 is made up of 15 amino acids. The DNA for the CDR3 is TGTGCCAGCAGCTTAACCGGGACAACTACCGGAGAGCTGTTTTTT. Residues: CASSLTGTTTGELFF.

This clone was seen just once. The chain's CDR3 is CAWSPGVGYNEQFF. CDR3 DNA: TGTGCCTGGAGCCCAGGGGTAGGCTACAATGAGCAGTTCTTC. V and J are TRBV30 and TRBJ2-1; tentatively, D is TRBD1 (6 bases). Germline V lookup: CDR1 GTSNPN, CDR2 SVGIG (reference sequence). Trimming pared 3 bases from V and 3 bases from J, leaving 12 bases between. This CDR3 is 14 amino acids long.

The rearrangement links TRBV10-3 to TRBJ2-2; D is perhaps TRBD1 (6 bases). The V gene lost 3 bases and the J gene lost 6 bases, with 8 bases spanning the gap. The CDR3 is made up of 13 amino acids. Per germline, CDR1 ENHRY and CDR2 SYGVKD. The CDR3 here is CAISDTGPGELFF. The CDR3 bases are TGTGCCATCAGTGATACAGGGCCCGGGGAGCTGTTTTTT.